Here is one T cell receptor (beta chain) with its context. These data are taken from a study of T cells in Graves' hyperthyroidism and ophthalmopathy. The definition of stable Graves' hyperthyroidism was no ophthalmopathy progression within 18 months. Every diagnosis used clinical symptoms, serum thyroxine and TRAb, thyroid ultrasound and orbital computed tomography. PBMCs stemmed from around 10 ml fresh peripheral blood. The source material, RNA transcripts, was used to amplify TCR beta CDR3 regions. TCR CDR3 regions were first amplified by RT-PCR with HTBI primers. TCRdb passed the multiplex PCR reads through MiXCR, listing each CDR3 protein once. Among 300,000 or so distinct CDR3 sequences listed, roughly 21% were seen once. The germline gives CDR1 MGHDK, CDR2 SYGVNS. With 0 bases removed from V and 0 bases from J, the gap between germline ends came to 8 bases. The CDR3 loop spans 15 amino acids.

This chain uses TRBV25-1 with TRBJ1-2; D call uncertain. This TCR was recovered from a woman aged 45 to 65 with Graves' hyperthyroidism. Source material: blood. For the CDR3, the DNA is TGTGCCAGCAGTGAATATGGAGGAGCTAACTATGGCTACACCTTC. It yields the protein CASSEYGGANYGYTF.